This T cell receptor (beta chain) comes out of a study of blood T cell repertoires in COVID-19. Turning to the study itself: Sites in the United States, Italy and Spain provided acute and convalescent COVID-19 samples. Sources were T cells, B-cell-depleted T cells, or PBMCs; the material itself was cDNA or gDNA.

As processed by the authors: Reference gene primer amplification gave nucleated cell count estimates. Sequencing was performed with immunoSEQ multiplex PCR; in TCRdb, only in-frame clones are kept and a portion is missing. V, J and clone size are those of that table, while D and trimming were read from the DNA. The sample carries roughly 220,000 clones, approximately 90% recorded once. Trimming cost V 8 bases and J 2 bases; bases outside gene matches: 8. CDR3 length: 15 residues. CDR1 is MNHEY, CDR2 SVGAGI, per germline. The chain joins TRBV6-5 to TRBJ1-3, with 8 bases lining up with TRBD1. Sequencing was carried out using peripheral blood. This TCR was sampled from a man aged 30 to 39 who had recovered from COVID-19. This chain's CDR3 is CASLPDRGAGNTIYF. DNA for the CDR3: TGTGCCAGCCTACCCGACAGGGGCGCTGGAAACACCATATATTTT.